This section outlines one T cell receptor (beta chain) sequence together with its context. Its antigen is unidentified. This entry comes from a study of monozygotic twins with inflammatory bowel disease. Overall study results and limits: The authors found no support for a single strong IBD-associated signal or clonotype.

A template switching step added UMIs, each with a 6-nucleotide sample barcode. TCRdb re-called the 5' RACE reads, yielding one record per CDR3 amino acid sequence without DNA. There are 300,000 to 400,000 distinct CDR3 sequences in the sample, with around 2% held by the top ten. Germline CDR1 is SQVTM and CDR2 is ANQGSEA. The CDR3 consists of 16 residues. The receptor was isolated from a human donor with ulcerative colitis or Crohn's disease, or a healthy co-twin of an affected twin (not recorded which). Sequenced: blood. The V and J genes are TRBV29-1 and TRBJ2-1; as DNA is missing, the TRBD1 call by TCRdb cannot be tested. The CDR3 region is CSAGGGGPASYNEQFF.